This TCR beta chain was observed in a study of cytomegalovirus exposure and HLA in healthy donors. Nominal health characterized the donors when sampled, though unrecorded immune exposures were likely. PCR was performed using 60 Vbeta and 13 Jbeta primers. Libraries were prepared by immunoSEQ multiplex PCR; TCRdb keeps only in-frame clonotypes and omits some of them. The table lists about 55,000 clones, around 78% of them singletons. General study points: For most subjects, TCR beta sequences were reported to predict HLA-A and HLA-B alleles with accuracy. In a later analysis, V- and J-gene trimming of beta chains associated with a DCLRE1C missense variant, replicated independently. Later analysis placed DRB1 highest and HLA-C lowest in TCR association rates, which differed by HLA locus.

The J segment lost 4 bases and the V segment lost 6 bases, leaving 5 bases of the junction unmatched. Germline loops: CDR1 MNHNS, CDR2 SASEGT. This CDR3 is 13 amino acids long. As to this clone: The antigen is unknown.

The chain links TRBV6-1 to TRBJ2-7; 8 bases fit TRBD1. The specimen was PBMCs. This clonotype originated in a female donor in good health and CMV-seronegative. This chain's CDR3 is CASRGDRLYEQYF. The CDR3 coding sequence is TGTGCCAGCAGGGGGGACAGGCTTTACGAGCAGTACTTC.